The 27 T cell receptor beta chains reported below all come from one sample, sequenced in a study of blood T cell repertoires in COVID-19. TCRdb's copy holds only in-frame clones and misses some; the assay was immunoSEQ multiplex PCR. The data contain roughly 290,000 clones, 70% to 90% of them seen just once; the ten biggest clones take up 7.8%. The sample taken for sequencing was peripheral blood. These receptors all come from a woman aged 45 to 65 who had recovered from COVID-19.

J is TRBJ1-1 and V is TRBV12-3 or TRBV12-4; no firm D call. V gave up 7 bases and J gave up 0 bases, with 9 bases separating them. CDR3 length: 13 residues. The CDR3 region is CASTIVMNTEAFF. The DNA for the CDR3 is TGTGCCAGCACTATTGTAATGAACACTGAAGCTTTCTTT.

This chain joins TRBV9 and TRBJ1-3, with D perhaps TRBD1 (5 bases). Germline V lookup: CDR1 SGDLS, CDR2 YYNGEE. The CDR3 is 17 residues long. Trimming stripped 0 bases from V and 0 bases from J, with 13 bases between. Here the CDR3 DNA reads TGTGCCAGCAGCGTAGATCTCCGGGGGAGCTCTGGAAACACCATATATTTT. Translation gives CASSVDLRGSSGNTIYF.

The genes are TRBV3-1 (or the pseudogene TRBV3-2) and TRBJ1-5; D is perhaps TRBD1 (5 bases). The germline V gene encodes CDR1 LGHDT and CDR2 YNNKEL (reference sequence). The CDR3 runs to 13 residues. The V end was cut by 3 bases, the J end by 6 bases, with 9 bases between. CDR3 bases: TGTGCCAGCAGCCAGGACATGTCTCAGCCCCAGCATTTT. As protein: CASSQDMSQPQHF.

The CDR3 spells CASSFSPNSYNEQFF. CDR3 DNA: TGTGCCAGCAGTTTTTCCCCTAACTCCTACAATGAGCAGTTCTTC. The chain couples TRBV27 to TRBJ2-1; no clear D gene. The CDR3 runs to 15 residues. The V end was cut by 3 bases, the J end by 0 bases, with 9 bases between. Germline CDR1 reads MNHEY; CDR2 reads SMNVEV (reference sequence).

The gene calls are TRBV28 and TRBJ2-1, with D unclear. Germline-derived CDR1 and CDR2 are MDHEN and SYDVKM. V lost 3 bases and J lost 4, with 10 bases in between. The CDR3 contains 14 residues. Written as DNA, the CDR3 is TGTGCCAGCAGTTTTTACAGTCAATACAATGAGCAGTTCTTC. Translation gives CASSFYSQYNEQFF.

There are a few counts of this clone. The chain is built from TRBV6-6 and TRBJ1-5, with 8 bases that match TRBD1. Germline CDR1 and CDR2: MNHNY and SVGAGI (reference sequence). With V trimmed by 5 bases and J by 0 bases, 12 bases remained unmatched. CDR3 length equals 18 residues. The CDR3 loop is CASSPGQGLRYSNQPQHF. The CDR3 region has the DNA TGTGCCAGCAGTCCAGGACAGGGTTTACGATATAGCAATCAGCCCCAGCATTTT.

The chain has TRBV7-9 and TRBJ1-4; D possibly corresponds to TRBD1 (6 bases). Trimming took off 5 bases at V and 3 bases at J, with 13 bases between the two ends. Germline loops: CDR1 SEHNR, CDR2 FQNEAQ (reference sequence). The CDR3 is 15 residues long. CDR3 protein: CASSPTGTANEKLFF. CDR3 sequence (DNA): TGTGCCAGCAGCCCTACAGGGACGGCTAATGAAAAACTGTTTTTT.

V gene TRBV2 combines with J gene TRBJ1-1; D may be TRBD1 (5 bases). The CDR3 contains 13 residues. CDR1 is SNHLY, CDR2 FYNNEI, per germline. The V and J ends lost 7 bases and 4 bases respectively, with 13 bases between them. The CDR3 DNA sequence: TGTGCCAGCACCCCACAGGTGTCCACTGAAGCTTTCTTT. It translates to CASTPQVSTEAFF.

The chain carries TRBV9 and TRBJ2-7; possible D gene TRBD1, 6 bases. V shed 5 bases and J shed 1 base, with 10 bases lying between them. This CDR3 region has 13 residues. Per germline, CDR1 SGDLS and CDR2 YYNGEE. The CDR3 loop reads CASSEDRSYEQYF. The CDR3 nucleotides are TGTGCCAGCAGTGAAGACAGGTCCTACGAGCAGTACTTC.

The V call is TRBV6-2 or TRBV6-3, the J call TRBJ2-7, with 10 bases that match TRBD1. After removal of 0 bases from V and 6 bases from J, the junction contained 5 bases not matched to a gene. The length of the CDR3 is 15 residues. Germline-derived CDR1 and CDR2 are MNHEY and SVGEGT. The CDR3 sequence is CASSYSGQGGGEQYF. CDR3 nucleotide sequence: TGTGCCAGCAGTTACTCCGGACAGGGGGGCGGCGAGCAGTACTTC.

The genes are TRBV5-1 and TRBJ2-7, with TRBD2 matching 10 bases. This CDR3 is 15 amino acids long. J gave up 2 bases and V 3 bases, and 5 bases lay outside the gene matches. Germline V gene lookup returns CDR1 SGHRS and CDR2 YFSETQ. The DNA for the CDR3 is TGCGCCAGCAGCTCCTTAGCGGGAGGTACCTACGAGCAGTACTTC. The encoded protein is CASSSLAGGTYEQYF. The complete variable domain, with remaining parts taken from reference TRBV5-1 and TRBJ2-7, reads KAGVTQTPRYLIKTRGQQVTLSCSPISGHRSVSWYQQTPGQGLQFLFEYFSETQRNKGNFPGRFSGRQFSNSRSEMNVSTLELGDSALYLCASSSLAGGTYEQYFGPGTRLTVT.

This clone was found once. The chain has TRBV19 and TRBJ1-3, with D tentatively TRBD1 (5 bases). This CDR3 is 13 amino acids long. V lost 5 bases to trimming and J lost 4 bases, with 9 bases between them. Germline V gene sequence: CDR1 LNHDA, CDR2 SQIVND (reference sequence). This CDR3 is CASSPQGGNTIYF. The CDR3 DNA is TGTGCCAGTAGTCCCCAGGGCGGAAACACCATATATTTT.

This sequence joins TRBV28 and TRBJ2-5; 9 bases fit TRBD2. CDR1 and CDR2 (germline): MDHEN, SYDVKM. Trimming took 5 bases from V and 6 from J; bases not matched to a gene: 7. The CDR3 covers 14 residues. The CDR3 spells CASSPPSGVKTQYF. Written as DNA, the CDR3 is TGTGCCAGCAGTCCCCCTAGCGGGGTAAAGACCCAGTACTTC.

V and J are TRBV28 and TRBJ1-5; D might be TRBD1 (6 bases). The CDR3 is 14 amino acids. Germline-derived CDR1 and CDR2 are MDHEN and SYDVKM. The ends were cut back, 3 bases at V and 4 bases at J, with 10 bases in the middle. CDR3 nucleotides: TGTGCCAGCAGTTTTTCGGACAGTAATCAGCCCCAGCATTTT. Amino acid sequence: CASSFSDSNQPQHF.

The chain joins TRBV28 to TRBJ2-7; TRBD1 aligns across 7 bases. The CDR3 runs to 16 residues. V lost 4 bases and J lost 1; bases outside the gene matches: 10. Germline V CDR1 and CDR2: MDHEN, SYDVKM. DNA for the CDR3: TGTGCCAGCAGTTCCCCGGACAGGCGTTCGTCCTACGAGCAGTACTTC. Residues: CASSSPDRRSSYEQYF.

CDR3 DNA: TGCGCCAGCAGCCTCAACATTGCGGCCACAGATACGCAGTATTTT. Amino acid sequence: CASSLNIAATDTQYF. This sequence joins TRBV4-3 and TRBJ2-3; D is ambiguous. The CDR3 has 15 residues. The V gene lost 4 bases and the J gene lost 2 bases, with 13 bases spanning the gap. Germline lookup yields CDR1 LGHNA and CDR2 YSLEER.

The CDR3 protein is CSGTGTGSEQYF. CDR3 in DNA: TGCAGCGGAACCGGGACAGGTAGCGAGCAGTACTTC. V usage is TRBV29-1 and J usage is TRBJ2-7; TRBD1 aligns across 8 bases. This CDR3 comprises 12 residues. The J segment lost 6 bases and the V segment lost 7 bases, leaving 8 bases of the junction unmatched. CDR1 is SQVTM, CDR2 ANQGSEA, per germline.

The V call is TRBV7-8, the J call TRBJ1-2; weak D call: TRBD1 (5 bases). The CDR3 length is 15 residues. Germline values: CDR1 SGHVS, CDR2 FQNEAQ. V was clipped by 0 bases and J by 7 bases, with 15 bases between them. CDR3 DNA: TGTGCCAGCAGCTTAGCCGATAGGACACTTGCTGGCTACACCTTC. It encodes CASSLADRTLAGYTF.

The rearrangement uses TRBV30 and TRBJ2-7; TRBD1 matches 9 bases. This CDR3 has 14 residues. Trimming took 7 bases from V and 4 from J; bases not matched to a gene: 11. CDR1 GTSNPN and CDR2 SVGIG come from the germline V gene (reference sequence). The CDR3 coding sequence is TGTGCCTCCCAAAAAACAGGGGGCGCGTACGAGCAGTACTTC. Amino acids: CASQKTGGAYEQYF.

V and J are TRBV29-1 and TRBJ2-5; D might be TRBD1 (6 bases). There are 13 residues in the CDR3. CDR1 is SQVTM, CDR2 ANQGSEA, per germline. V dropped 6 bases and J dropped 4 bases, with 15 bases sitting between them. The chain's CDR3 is CSVGDTPGETQYF. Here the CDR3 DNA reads TGCAGCGTGGGGGACACCCCAGGAGAGACCCAGTACTTC.

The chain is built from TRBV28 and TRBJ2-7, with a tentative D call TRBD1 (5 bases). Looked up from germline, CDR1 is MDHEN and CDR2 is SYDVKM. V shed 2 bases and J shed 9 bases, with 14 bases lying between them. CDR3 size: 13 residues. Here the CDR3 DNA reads TGTGCCAGCAGTTTACCAACCCTAGGGGTGCAGTACTTC. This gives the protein CASSLPTLGVQYF.

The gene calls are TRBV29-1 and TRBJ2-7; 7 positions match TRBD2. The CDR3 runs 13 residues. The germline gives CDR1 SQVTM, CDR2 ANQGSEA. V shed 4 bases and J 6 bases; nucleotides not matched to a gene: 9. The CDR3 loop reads CSVGSGVGSEQYF. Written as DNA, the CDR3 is TGCAGCGTTGGCAGCGGGGTGGGGTCCGAGCAGTACTTC.

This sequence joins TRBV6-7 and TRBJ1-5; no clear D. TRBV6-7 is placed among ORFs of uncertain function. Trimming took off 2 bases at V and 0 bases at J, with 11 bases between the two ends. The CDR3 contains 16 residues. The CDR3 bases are TGTGCCAGCAGTTACCGCGGGTATGATAGCAATCAGCCCCAGCATTTT. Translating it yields CASSYRGYDSNQPQHF.

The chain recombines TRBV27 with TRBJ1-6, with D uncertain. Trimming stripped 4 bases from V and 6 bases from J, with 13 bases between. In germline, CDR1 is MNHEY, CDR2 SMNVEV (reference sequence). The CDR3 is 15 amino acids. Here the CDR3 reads CASSSPRESNSPLHF. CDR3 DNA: TGTGCCAGCAGTTCCCCCCGAGAGAGTAATTCACCCCTCCACTTT.

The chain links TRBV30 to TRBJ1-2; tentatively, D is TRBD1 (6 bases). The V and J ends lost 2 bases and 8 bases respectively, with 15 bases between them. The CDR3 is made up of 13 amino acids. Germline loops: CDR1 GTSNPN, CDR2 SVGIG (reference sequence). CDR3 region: CAWSITIGQGYTF. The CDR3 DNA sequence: TGTGCCTGGAGTATTACTATCGGACAGGGCTACACCTTC.

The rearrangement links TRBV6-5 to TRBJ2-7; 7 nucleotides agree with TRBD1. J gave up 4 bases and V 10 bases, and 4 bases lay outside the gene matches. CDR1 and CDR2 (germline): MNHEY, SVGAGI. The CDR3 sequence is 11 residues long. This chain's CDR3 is CATHRGYEQYF. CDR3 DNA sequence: TGTGCCACCCACAGGGGTTACGAGCAGTACTTC.

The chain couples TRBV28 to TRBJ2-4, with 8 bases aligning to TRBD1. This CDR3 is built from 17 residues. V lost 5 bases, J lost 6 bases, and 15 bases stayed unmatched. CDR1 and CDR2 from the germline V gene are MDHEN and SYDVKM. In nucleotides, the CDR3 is TGTGCCAGCAGTGACGGCTCAGGGGACAGGAGGGGAAACATTCAGTACTTC. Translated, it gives CASSDGSGDRRGNIQYF.